These 26 T cell receptor beta chains originate from one sample sequenced in a study of cytomegalovirus exposure and HLA in healthy donors. The PCR used 60 Vbeta and 13 Jbeta primers. TCRdb's copy holds only in-frame clones and misses some; the assay was immunoSEQ multiplex PCR. In the table there are 100,000 to 120,000 clones, more than 70% of which are singletons. What was sequenced was PBMCs. The receptors here all came from a woman aged 55-75 years in good health and CMV-seropositive.

The genes are TRBV12-5 and TRBJ1-4; 8 positions match TRBD1. This CDR3 contains 15 residues. With 5 bases clipped from V and 7 bases from J, the junction kept 9 bases outside the gene matches. Germline loops: CDR1 LGHNT, CDR2 FRNRAP. CDR3 protein: CASGLQGAPGEKLFF. The CDR3 region has the DNA TGTGCTAGTGGTCTCCAGGGGGCGCCTGGTGAAAAACTGTTTTTT.

Worth noting for this clone: At one end the junction does not follow the germline gene, possibly because of a read error. Different DNA sequences within this sample yield the same CDR3. V and J are TRBV6-6 and TRBJ1-1; D is perhaps TRBD1 (6 bases). Germline values: CDR1 MNHNY, CDR2 SVGAGI (reference sequence). The CDR3 extends over 12 amino acids. The CDR3 here is CASTGMNTEAFF. DNA of the CDR3: TGTGCCAGTACAGGGATGAACACTGAAGCCTTCTTT.

The J gene is TRBJ2-3, the V gene TRBV9, with 14 bases identical to TRBD2. V lost 5 bases to trimming and J lost 5 bases; unmatched junction nucleotides: 1. From germline, CDR1 is SGDLS and CDR2 YYNGEE. There are 14 residues in the CDR3. The DNA of the CDR3 is TGTGCCAGCAGTGGACTAGCGGGAGGAGATACGCAGTATTTT. Its protein product is CASSGLAGGDTQYF.

The gene calls are TRBV2 and TRBJ2-1, with 7 bases identical to TRBD2. Trimming took 4 bases from V and 6 from J; bases not matched to a gene: 9. CDR3 length equals 15 residues. CDR1 SNHLY and CDR2 FYNNEI come from the germline V gene. In DNA form, the CDR3 reads TGTGCCAGCAGTGCGCGAGCGGGAAAAATCAATGAGCAGTTCTTC. Translation: CASSARAGKINEQFF. Together with reference TRBV2 and TRBJ2-1, the CDR3 gives the full variable domain: EPEVTQTPSHQVTQMGQEVILRCVPISNHLYFYWYRQILGQKVEFLVSFYNNEISEKSEIFDDQFSVERPDGSNFTLKIRSTKLEDSAMYFCASSARAGKINEQFFGPGTRLTVL.

The chain uses TRBV7-3 and TRBJ2-2, with 10 bases that match TRBD2. The ends lost 4 bases at V and 4 bases at J; junction bases unmatched: 6. The germline gives CDR1 SGHTA, CDR2 FQGTGA. The CDR3 extends over 16 amino acids. The CDR3 loop is CASSSRTSGPTGELFF. As DNA, the CDR3 is TGTGCCAGCAGCTCCAGGACTAGCGGCCCCACCGGGGAGCTGTTTTTT.

This clone was picked up one time. CDR3 residues: CASSAQGVSGNTIYF. In DNA, the CDR3 is TGTGCCAGCAGCGCACAGGGAGTTTCTGGAAACACCATATATTTT. The rearrangement uses TRBV9 and TRBJ1-3; D possibly corresponds to TRBD1 (6 bases). The CDR3 extends over 15 amino acids. The germline CDR1 and CDR2 sequences are SGDLS and YYNGEE. The germline V and J ends were trimmed by 3 bases and 1 base, with 11 bases remaining between them.

The rearrangement uses TRBV25-1 and TRBJ1-4; TRBD1 matches at 7 bases. V was clipped by 8 bases and J by 3 bases; unmatched bases: 9. Germline loops: CDR1 MGHDK, CDR2 SYGVNS. This CDR3 is 15 amino acids long. CDR3 loop: CASQEEGGSNEKLFF. For the CDR3, the DNA is TGTGCCAGCCAAGAAGAAGGGGGCTCTAATGAAAAACTGTTTTTT.

V is TRBV2 and J is TRBJ1-1; possible D gene TRBD1, 5 bases. CDR1 and CDR2 from the germline V gene are SNHLY and FYNNEI. The CDR3 is 12 residues long. Trimming cost V 6 bases and J 8 bases, with 13 bases left between them. The CDR3 loop is CASRNDRREAFF. For the CDR3, the DNA is TGTGCCAGCAGGAACGACAGACGCGAAGCTTTCTTT.

This chain links TRBV19 with TRBJ1-3; the D gene is possibly TRBD1 (6 bases). Germline lookup yields CDR1 LNHDA and CDR2 SQIVND (reference sequence). The V end was cut by 7 bases, the J end by 0 bases, with 19 bases between. The length of the CDR3 is 17 residues. The CDR3 DNA reads as TGTGCCAGTAACAAACCCACAGGGATGGACTCTGGAAACACCATATATTTT. Translation: CASNKPTGMDSGNTIYF.

This clone was counted a few times. V is TRBV5-6 and J is TRBJ1-2, with D tentatively TRBD1 (6 bases). The CDR3 extends over 13 amino acids. Germline assignment: CDR1 SGHDT and CDR2 YYEEEE. Between the trimmed V and J ends, which lost 0 bases and 5 bases, there was a span of 8 bases. The CDR3, as DNA: TGTGCCAGCAGCTTGGGACAGGAATATGGCTACACCTTC. Protein: CASSLGQEYGYTF.

The table lists this clone with a few counts. This chain connects TRBV30 to TRBJ1-6; 7 positions agree with TRBD1. CDR1 is GTSNPN, CDR2 SVGIG, per germline (reference sequence). After removal of 2 bases from V and 4 bases from J, the junction contained 2 bases not matched to a gene. The CDR3 spans 14 residues. CDR3 in amino acids: CAWSFRGYNSPLHF. CDR3 sequence (DNA): TGTGCCTGGAGTTTCAGGGGGTATAATTCACCCCTCCACTTT.

J is TRBJ1-2 and V is TRBV5-1; D might be TRBD1 (6 bases). Germline V gives CDR1 SGHRS, CDR2 YFSETQ. The CDR3 runs to 13 residues. V lost 4 bases and J lost 4, with 11 bases in between. CDR3 loop: CASSTEQGYGYTF. Written as DNA, the CDR3 is TGCGCCAGCAGCACAGAACAGGGCTATGGCTACACCTTC.

The chain has TRBV28 and TRBJ2-6; maybe TRBD1 (6 bases). The V gene lost 6 bases and the J gene lost 0 bases, with 15 bases spanning the gap. Germline CDR1 and CDR2: MDHEN and SYDVKM. This CDR3 spans 17 amino acids. This CDR3 reads CASRQGGPYSGANVLTF. DNA of the CDR3: TGTGCCAGCAGACAAGGGGGTCCTTACTCTGGGGCCAACGTCCTGACTTTC.

V and J are TRBV19 and TRBJ2-3, with D tentatively TRBD1 (6 bases). Germline V gene lookup returns CDR1 LNHDA and CDR2 SQIVND (reference sequence). V shed 3 bases and J shed 5 bases, with 12 bases lying between them. CDR3 size: 14 residues. The DNA of the CDR3 is TGTGCCAGTAGTATTAACAGGGCCGAAGATACGCAGTATTTT. It specifies CASSINRAEDTQYF.

The chain carries TRBV6-1 and TRBJ2-4; the match to TRBD2 covers 7 bases. The J segment lost 1 base and the V segment lost 5 bases, leaving 2 bases of the junction unmatched. The CDR3 totals 14 residues. The germline V gene encodes CDR1 MNHNS and CDR2 SASEGT. Written as DNA, the CDR3 is TGTGCCAGCAGTCCCGGGGGGGCCAAAAACATTCAGTACTTC. Amino acid sequence: CASSPGGAKNIQYF.

This chain uses TRBV7-9 with TRBJ2-7; the match to TRBD1 covers 8 bases. The CDR3 covers 14 residues. V gave up 5 bases and J gave up 1 base; unmatched junction bases: 4. Germline V lookup: CDR1 SEHNR, CDR2 FQNEAQ (reference sequence). DNA of the CDR3: TGTGCCAGCAGCGGGACAGGATATTCCTACGAGCAGTACTTC. This codes for CASSGTGYSYEQYF.

This chain connects TRBV6-5 to TRBJ2-7; 10 bases are shared with TRBD2. After removal of 6 bases from V and 5 bases from J, the junction contained 10 bases not matched to a gene. Per germline, CDR1 MNHEY and CDR2 SVGAGI. There are 15 residues in the CDR3. The CDR3 loop is CASRDLEGLANEQYF. In nucleotides, the CDR3 is TGTGCCAGCAGAGACCTAGAGGGACTAGCGAACGAGCAGTACTTC.

The J gene is TRBJ2-1, the V gene TRBV7-3; D perhaps matches TRBD2 (6 bases). Germline CDR1 SGHTA, CDR2 FQGTGA. The V end was cut by 5 bases, the J end by 6 bases, with 17 bases between. CDR3 length: 15 residues. Here the CDR3 DNA reads TGTGCCAGCAGCCGAACGCCCGGGACTCCCAATGAGCAGTTCTTC. Its protein is CASSRTPGTPNEQFF.

This chain joins TRBV29-1 and TRBJ2-3, with 9 positions matching TRBD2. CDR1 SQVTM and CDR2 ANQGSEA come from the germline V gene. The CDR3 totals 13 residues. Trimming cost V 7 bases and J 4 bases; bases outside gene matches: 6. In DNA form, the CDR3 reads TGCAGCGGGCGGGAGGGGGCGGCAGATACGCAGTATTTT. Protein product: CSGREGAADTQYF.

V and J are TRBV7-8 and TRBJ2-5; 12 nucleotides align to TRBD2. J lost 1 base, V lost 6 bases, and 6 bases had no gene match. The CDR3 runs 16 residues. From germline, CDR1 is SGHVS and CDR2 FQNEAQ. The CDR3 DNA sequence: TGTGCCAGCAGTCCCGGACTAGCGGGAATCCAAGAGACCCAGTACTTC. This translates into CASSPGLAGIQETQYF.

The chain couples TRBV5-1 to TRBJ2-3; 10 nucleotides match TRBD2. CDR3 size: 14 residues. Germline values: CDR1 SGHRS, CDR2 YFSETQ. V dropped 4 bases and J dropped 4; count of bases not matched to a gene: 3. The CDR3 loop is CASSELAGPDTQYF. The CDR3 coding sequence is TGCGCCAGCAGCGAACTAGCGGGACCAGATACGCAGTATTTT.

The chain is built from TRBV6-1 and TRBJ2-2; D possibly corresponds to TRBD1 (5 bases). CDR3 size: 14 residues. V was trimmed by 4 bases and J by 7 bases, leaving 13 bases between them. Germline CDR1 MNHNS, CDR2 SASEGT. CDR3 DNA sequence: TGTGCCAGCAGTGCCAGGGTAACGGGCGGGGAGCTGTTTTTT. Translation gives CASSARVTGGELFF.

Concerning this clone: Germline and junction disagree at one end, which may indicate a read error. V and J are TRBV7-7 and TRBJ2-5, with 8 nucleotides matching TRBD2. CDR1 and CDR2 from the germline V gene are SSHAT and FNYEAQ (reference sequence). The CDR3 runs to 16 residues. The CDR3 region is CASSASLAEAQETQYF. The DNA of the CDR3 is TGTGCTAGCAGCGCTTCACTAGCGGAAGCGCAAGAGACCCAGTACTTC.

In this sample, this clone turned up a few times. The chain recombines TRBV19 with TRBJ2-6; D is uncertain. There are 13 residues in the CDR3. Germline V CDR1 and CDR2: LNHDA, SQIVND (reference sequence). Trimming removed 8 bases from V and 0 bases from J, with 5 bases in between. The CDR3 DNA follows: TGTGCCAGTGTATTCTCTGGGGCCAACGTCCTGACTTTC. It is translated as CASVFSGANVLTF.

The chain has TRBV11-1 and TRBJ1-1, with 9 bases lining up with TRBD1. CDR3 length: 16 residues. Germline V gene sequence: CDR1 SGHAT, CDR2 FQDESV (reference sequence). V lost 5 bases, J lost 1 base, and 8 bases stayed unmatched. The CDR3 is CASSQTGQGQNTEAFF. CDR3 DNA: TGTGCCAGCAGCCAGACGGGACAGGGACAGAACACTGAAGCTTTCTTT.

This clone was recorded once. This chain links TRBV7-9 with TRBJ1-2, with TRBD1 matching over 8 bases. This CDR3 is built from 15 residues. V dropped 4 bases and J dropped 2; count of bases not matched to a gene: 6. CDR1 and CDR2 from the germline V gene are SEHNR and FQNEAQ (reference sequence). The CDR3 loop is CASSSYRGTNYGYTF. The CDR3, as DNA: TGTGCCAGCAGCTCCTACAGGGGGACGAACTATGGCTACACCTTC.